This T cell receptor beta chain emerged from a study of blood T cell repertoires in COVID-19. Study as a whole: Donors in the United States, Italy and Spain gave samples during acute or convalescent COVID-19. PBMCs, B-cell-depleted T cells, or T cells were the source of the cDNA or gDNA that made up the material.

In the authors' methods: Amplification of reference gene primers provided the estimated nucleated cell counts. The table came from immunoSEQ multiplex PCR; TCRdb's copy has only in-frame clones and leaves some out. The V and J calls and clone size come from that table; D and trimming were worked out from the DNA. The table lists 95,000 to 100,000 clones, about 87% of them singletons, with around a tenth in the top ten. V lost 2 bases to trimming and J lost 9 bases, with 14 bases between them. Germline CDR1 reads MNHEY; CDR2 reads SMNVEV (reference sequence). CDR3 length: 14 residues. The TCR was taken from a woman aged 25 to 39 with acute or convalescent COVID-19. The specimen sequenced was peripheral blood. This chain uses TRBV27 with TRBJ2-1; a weak D match, TRBD1 (5 bases). Here the CDR3 reads CASSLPAGMGEQFF. The CDR3 DNA reads as TGTGCCAGCAGTTTACCCGCAGGGATGGGTGAGCAGTTCTTC.